Following are 24 T cell receptor beta chains from one sample sequenced in a study of blood T cell repertoires in COVID-19. Some clones are missing from TCRdb's copy, which holds only in-frame ones; the method was immunoSEQ multiplex PCR. The data contain approximately 250,000 clones, approximately 80% of them seen just once; the ten biggest clones take up 4.2%. The source material was peripheral blood. The source is a man aged 60-69 years with acute or convalescent COVID-19.

The chain recombines TRBV4-2 with TRBJ1-5; TRBD1 might be the D (5 bases). The CDR3 totals 15 residues. Deletions cut 2 bases from V and 6 bases from J, with 14 bases between. CDR1 and CDR2 (germline): LGHNA, YNFKEQ. In nucleotides, the CDR3 is TGTGCCAGCAGCCAAAATCCGGACGGGGGTCAGCCCCAGCATTTT. This sequence encodes CASSQNPDGGQPQHF.

This chain links TRBV18 with TRBJ1-5; 10 positions match TRBD1. The V gene end was trimmed by 8 bases and the J gene end by 2 bases; junction bases not matched to a gene: 3. The CDR3 runs to 14 residues. Looked up from germline, CDR1 is KGHSH and CDR2 is LQKENI. Written as DNA, the CDR3 is TGTGCCAGCCCAGGACAGGGGGGCAATCAGCCCCAGCATTTT. Translated: CASPGQGGNQPQHF.

CDR3 amino acids: CASSQGGTTLPNTEAFF. In DNA, the CDR3 is TGTGCCAGCAGCCAAGGGGGCACGACACTCCCGAACACTGAAGCTTTCTTT. The genes are TRBV4-2 and TRBJ1-1; the D gene is possibly TRBD1 (5 bases). Germline CDR1 and CDR2: LGHNA and YNFKEQ. The CDR3 contains 17 residues. Trimming cost V 1 base and J 1 base, with 16 bases left between them.

The rearrangement joins TRBV19 to TRBJ1-1; no reliable D call. CDR1 and CDR2 (germline): LNHDA, SQIVND (reference sequence). V was shortened by 3 bases and J by 9 bases, with 11 bases between the two germline ends. The CDR3 contains 12 residues. CDR3 residues: CASSISGMKAFF. The CDR3 DNA follows: TGTGCCAGTAGTATTTCCGGGATGAAAGCTTTCTTT.

The V and J genes are TRBV18 and TRBJ2-1, with a weak D call TRBD1 (6 bases). V was pared by 6 bases and J by 0 bases, with 12 bases between. This CDR3 spans 15 amino acids. Germline V lookup: CDR1 KGHSH, CDR2 LQKENI. This CDR3 reads CASSSQGSSYNEQFF. CDR3 DNA: TGTGCCAGCTCGTCCCAGGGGAGCTCCTACAATGAGCAGTTCTTC.

The chain uses TRBV6-1 and TRBJ1-4; tentative D call: TRBD1 (5 bases). CDR1 and CDR2 from the germline V gene are MNHNS and SASEGT. This CDR3 contains 15 residues. V gave up 0 bases and J gave up 8 bases, with 13 bases separating them. Here the CDR3 DNA reads TGTGCCAGCAGTGAAGCGGGGGGGACGATGGAAAAACTGTTTTTT. Protein sequence: CASSEAGGTMEKLFF.

This sequence joins TRBV10-2 and TRBJ1-1, with a tentative D call TRBD1 (6 bases). Trimming took off 4 bases at V and 3 bases at J, with 9 bases between the two ends. This CDR3 region has 13 residues. Germline V gives CDR1 WSHSY, CDR2 SAAADI. The CDR3 DNA reads TGCGCCAGCAGTGTTGGGGGCGACACTGAAGCTTTCTTT. Amino acids: CASSVGGDTEAFF.

The chain recombines TRBV28 with TRBJ2-7; 8 positions agree with TRBD1. This CDR3 is built from 14 residues. CDR1 MDHEN and CDR2 SYDVKM come from the germline V gene. Trimming at V came to 2 bases and at J to 6 bases, leaving 6 bases not matched to a gene. The CDR3 spells CASSLPGGTGEQYF. CDR3 sequence (DNA): TGTGCCAGCAGTTTACCAGGGGGCACAGGCGAGCAGTACTTC.

The V call is TRBV3-1 (or the pseudogene TRBV3-2), the J call TRBJ2-7, with 10 bases that match TRBD2. Germline V gives CDR1 LGHDT, CDR2 YNNKEL (reference sequence). There are 15 residues in the CDR3. V gave up 4 bases and J gave up 7 bases; unmatched junction bases: 10. CDR3 in amino acids: CASSPTSGGAREQYF. Here the CDR3 DNA reads TGTGCCAGCAGCCCCACCAGCGGGGGGGCCAGAGAGCAGTACTTC.

This chain links TRBV28 with TRBJ2-2; the match to TRBD2 covers 7 bases. Looked up from germline, CDR1 is MDHEN and CDR2 is SYDVKM. The CDR3 contains 16 residues. The V gene end was trimmed by 4 bases and the J gene end by 3 bases; junction bases not matched to a gene: 8. In DNA form, the CDR3 reads TGTGCCAGCAGTTCGCAGACTAGCAGCCACACCGGGGAGCTGTTTTTT. Protein sequence: CASSSQTSSHTGELFF. Full variable domain (remainder filled in from reference TRBV28 and TRBJ2-2): DVKVTQSSRYLVKRTGEKVFLECVQDMDHENMFWYRQDPGLGLRLIYFSYDVKMKEKGDIPEGYSVSREKKERFSLILESASTNQTSMYLCASSSQTSSHTGELFFGEGSRLTVL.

V and J are TRBV30 and TRBJ1-2; TRBD1 agrees at 9 bases. This CDR3 contains 15 residues. V shed 0 bases, J shed 6 bases, and the junction held 8 bases outside the gene matches. The germline V gene has CDR1 GTSNPN and CDR2 SVGIG (reference sequence). Here the CDR3 DNA reads TGTGCCTGGAGTGTACCTCCTACAGGGGGCAATGGCTACACCTTC. It yields the protein CAWSVPPTGGNGYTF. Full variable domain (remainder filled in from reference TRBV30 and TRBJ1-2): SQTIHQWPATLVQPVGSPLSLECTVEGTSNPNLYWYRQAAGRGLQLLFYSVGIGQISSEVPQNLSASRPQDRQFILSSKKLLLSDSGFYLCAWSVPPTGGNGYTFGSGTRLTVV.

The J gene is TRBJ2-3, the V gene TRBV2; 12 nucleotides align to TRBD2. Germline assignment: CDR1 SNHLY and CDR2 FYNNEI. Unmatched junction bases numbered 9, after V lost 6 bases and J lost 5 bases. CDR3 length equals 16 residues. The CDR3 loop reads CASRWTSGARGDTQYF. DNA for the CDR3: TGTGCCAGCAGATGGACTAGCGGGGCCCGGGGAGATACGCAGTATTTT.

This clone was recorded once. V is TRBV6-5 and J is TRBJ2-1; TRBD1 aligns across 7 bases. This CDR3 comprises 15 residues. Germline CDR1 MNHEY, CDR2 SVGAGI. V shed 4 bases and J 4 bases; nucleotides not matched to a gene: 7. The DNA for the CDR3 is TGTGCCAGCAGTTCCCCCGGGACAGCATACAATGAGCAGTTCTTC. Its translation: CASSSPGTAYNEQFF.

The chain recombines TRBV7-8 with TRBJ2-3; 12 positions match TRBD1. The CDR3 is 15 residues long. Germline V gene data show CDR1 as SGHVS and CDR2 as FQNEAQ. The V gene end was trimmed by 5 bases and the J gene end by 5 bases; junction bases not matched to a gene: 5. CDR3 coding DNA: TGTGCCAGCAGCGCGGGACAGGGGGCGAAAGATACGCAGTATTTT. Translated: CASSAGQGAKDTQYF.

The chain carries TRBV27 and TRBJ1-1; D is possibly TRBD1 (6 bases). The CDR3 extends over 15 amino acids. V dropped 5 bases and J dropped 2 bases, with 15 bases sitting between them. Germline CDR1 is MNHEY and CDR2 is SMNVEV (reference sequence). The CDR3 loop reads CASSPRTVLNTEAFF. CDR3 nucleotide sequence: TGTGCCAGCAGTCCCAGGACAGTACTAAACACTGAAGCTTTCTTT.

This clone was seen just once. V gene TRBV6-5 combines with J gene TRBJ1-2; the D gene is possibly TRBD1 (6 bases). The CDR3 has 15 residues. Deletions cut 0 bases from V and 2 bases from J, with 10 bases between. Germline V gene lookup returns CDR1 MNHEY and CDR2 SVGAGI. CDR3 sequence (DNA): TGTGCCAGCAGTTACTCGAATCAGGGGAACTATGGCTACACCTTC. It codes for CASSYSNQGNYGYTF.

In its sample, this clone was seen a few times. The rearrangement uses TRBV7-2 and TRBJ1-2; D is possibly TRBD1 (5 bases). V was pared by 0 bases and J by 8 bases, with 10 bases between. The V gene's germline CDR1 is SGHTA and CDR2 FQGNSA. The CDR3 consists of 13 residues. DNA of the CDR3: TGTGCCAGCAGCTTAGCAGACAGTTGGGGCTACACCTTC. Protein product: CASSLADSWGYTF. Full variable domain (outside the CDR3, taken from reference TRBV7-2 and TRBJ1-2): GAGVSQSPSNKVTEKGKDVELRCDPISGHTALYWYRQSLGQGLEFLIYFQGNSAPDKSGLPSDRFSAERTGGSVSTLTIQRTQQEDSAVYLCASSLADSWGYTFGSGTRLTVV.

The J gene is TRBJ2-7, the V gene TRBV18; the match to TRBD2 covers 10 bases. Trimming cost V 3 bases and J 3 bases; bases outside gene matches: 5. CDR3 length: 15 amino acids. Germline V gene sequence: CDR1 KGHSH, CDR2 LQKENI. The DNA of the CDR3 is TGTGCCAGCTCACCGCTAGCGGGGGCGGGCTACGAGCAGTACTTC. Translated, it gives CASSPLAGAGYEQYF.

This sequence joins TRBV7-8 and TRBJ1-5; 10 positions agree with TRBD1. Trimming took 4 bases from V and 5 from J; bases not matched to a gene: 5. The CDR3 runs 15 residues. Looked up from germline, CDR1 is SGHVS and CDR2 is FQNEAQ. CDR3 sequence: CASSSGTGVYQPQHF. In nucleotides, the CDR3 is TGTGCCAGCAGCTCAGGGACAGGGGTGTATCAGCCCCAGCATTTT. Drawing the rest from reference TRBV7-8 and TRBJ1-5, the complete variable domain is GAGVSQSPRYKVAKRGQDVALRCDPISGHVSLFWYQQALGQGPEFLTYFQNEAQLDKSGLPSDRFFAERPEGSVSTLKIQRTQQEDSAVYLCASSSGTGVYQPQHFGDGTRLSIL.

This chain connects TRBV3-1 (or the pseudogene TRBV3-2) to TRBJ1-5; D is possibly TRBD1 (5 bases). Trimming shortened V by 3 bases and J by 6 bases, and 12 bases separated the two germline ends. The CDR3 contains 14 residues. Germline V gives CDR1 LGHDT, CDR2 YNNKEL (reference sequence). The CDR3: CASSQRGGSQPQHF. CDR3 sequence (DNA): TGTGCCAGCAGCCAGCGGGGGGGTAGTCAGCCCCAGCATTTT.

The chain employs TRBV19 and TRBJ1-2; D may be TRBD1 (6 bases). V gave up 4 bases and J gave up 2 bases, with 20 bases separating them. CDR1 is LNHDA, CDR2 SQIVND, per germline (reference sequence). The CDR3 covers 17 residues. The CDR3 reads CASSKATSGTNNYGYTF. The CDR3 nucleotides read TGTGCCAGTAGTAAAGCGACCTCCGGGACAAACAACTATGGCTACACCTTC.

The chain employs TRBV4-1 and TRBJ1-4, with TRBD1 identical over 9 bases. Germline CDR1 MGHRA, CDR2 YSYEKL. V trimming: 4 bases; J trimming: 7 bases; junction bases outside the gene matches: 13. CDR3 length: 17 amino acids. The CDR3 protein is CASSRQYPGQGSEKLFF. The CDR3 coding sequence is TGCGCCAGCAGCCGACAATACCCGGGACAGGGTTCTGAAAAACTGTTTTTT.

This clone was seen just once. The chain is built from TRBV15 and TRBJ1-2, with 11 bases that match TRBD1. CDR1 and CDR2 from the germline V gene are LNHNV and YYDKDF (reference sequence). The CDR3 length is 14 residues. Germline trimming cut 3 bases from V and 8 bases from J; bases unmatched to any gene: 5. CDR3 nucleotide sequence: TGTGCCACCAGCAGGGCAGGACAGGGGGCCGGCTACACCTTC. It encodes CATSRAGQGAGYTF. Full variable domain (remainder filled in from reference TRBV15 and TRBJ1-2): DAMVIQNPRYQVTQFGKPVTLSCSQTLNHNVMYWYQQKSSQAPKLLFHYYDKDFNNEADTPDNFQSRRPNTSFCFLDIRSPGLGDTAMYLCATSRAGQGAGYTFGSGTRLTVV.

This sequence joins TRBV7-8 and TRBJ2-3, with 14 positions matching TRBD2. CDR3 length: 16 residues. Germline CDR1 reads SGHVS; CDR2 reads FQNEAQ. J gave up 7 bases and V 3 bases, and 6 bases lay outside the gene matches. As DNA, the CDR3 is TGTGCCAGCAGCTTTGGACTAGCGGGGGGAACGTATACGCAGTATTTT. It codes for CASSFGLAGGTYTQYF.